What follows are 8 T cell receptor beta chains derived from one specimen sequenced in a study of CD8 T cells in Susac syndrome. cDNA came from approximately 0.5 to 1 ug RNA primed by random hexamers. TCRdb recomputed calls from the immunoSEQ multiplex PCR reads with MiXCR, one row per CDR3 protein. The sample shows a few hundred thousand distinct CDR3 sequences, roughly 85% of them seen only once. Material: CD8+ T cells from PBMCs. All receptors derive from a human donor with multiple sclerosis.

CDR3 protein: CSAAGSGRVIDTQYF. As DNA, the CDR3 is TGCAGCGCAGCGGGCAGCGGGAGAGTAATAGATACGCAGTATTTT. This rearrangement joins TRBV29-1 to TRBJ2-3, with 8 bases matching TRBD2. Germline V gene lookup returns CDR1 SQVTM and CDR2 ANQGSEA. The V and J ends lost 7 bases and 5 bases, in that order; junction bases with no gene match: 14. The CDR3 extends over 15 amino acids.

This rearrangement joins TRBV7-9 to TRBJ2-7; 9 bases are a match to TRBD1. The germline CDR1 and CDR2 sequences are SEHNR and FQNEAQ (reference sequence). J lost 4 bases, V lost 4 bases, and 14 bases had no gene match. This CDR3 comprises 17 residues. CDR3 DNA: TGTGCCAGCAGCTCCACAGCCACGGGACAGGGAGTGTACGAGCAGTACTTC. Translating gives CASSSTATGQGVYEQYF.

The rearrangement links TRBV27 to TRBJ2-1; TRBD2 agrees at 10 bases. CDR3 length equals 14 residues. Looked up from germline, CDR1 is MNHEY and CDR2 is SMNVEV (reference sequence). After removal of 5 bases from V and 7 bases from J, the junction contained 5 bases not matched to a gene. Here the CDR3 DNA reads TGTGCCAGCAGTGTTCTAGCGGGAGTTAATGAGCAGTTCTTC. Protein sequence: CASSVLAGVNEQFF.

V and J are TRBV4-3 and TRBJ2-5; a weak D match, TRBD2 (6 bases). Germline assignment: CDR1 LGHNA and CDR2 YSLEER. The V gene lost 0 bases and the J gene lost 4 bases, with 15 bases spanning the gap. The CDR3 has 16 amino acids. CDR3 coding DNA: TGCGCCAGCAGCCAAGAATGGACTACGGCCTCAGAGACCCAGTACTTC. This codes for CASSQEWTTASETQYF.

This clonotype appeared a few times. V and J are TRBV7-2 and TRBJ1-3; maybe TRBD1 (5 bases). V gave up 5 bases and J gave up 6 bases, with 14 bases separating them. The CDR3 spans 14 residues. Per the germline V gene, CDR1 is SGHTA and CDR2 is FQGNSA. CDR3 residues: CASSGRVEINTIYF. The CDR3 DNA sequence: TGTGCCAGCAGCGGCAGGGTTGAGATAAACACCATATATTTT.

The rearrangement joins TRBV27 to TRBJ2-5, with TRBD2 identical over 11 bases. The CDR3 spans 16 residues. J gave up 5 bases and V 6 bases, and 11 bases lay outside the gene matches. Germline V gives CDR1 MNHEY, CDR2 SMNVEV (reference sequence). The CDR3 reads CASRPPGLADRETQYF. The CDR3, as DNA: TGTGCCAGCAGACCTCCGGGACTAGCGGACCGGGAGACCCAGTACTTC.

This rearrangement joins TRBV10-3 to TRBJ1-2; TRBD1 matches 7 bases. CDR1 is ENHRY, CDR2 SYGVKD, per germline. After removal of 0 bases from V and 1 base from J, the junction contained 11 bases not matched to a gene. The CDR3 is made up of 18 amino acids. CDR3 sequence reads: CAISESFGTDSNNYGYTF. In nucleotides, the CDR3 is TGTGCCATCAGTGAGTCTTTCGGGACAGACTCAAATAACTATGGCTACACCTTC.

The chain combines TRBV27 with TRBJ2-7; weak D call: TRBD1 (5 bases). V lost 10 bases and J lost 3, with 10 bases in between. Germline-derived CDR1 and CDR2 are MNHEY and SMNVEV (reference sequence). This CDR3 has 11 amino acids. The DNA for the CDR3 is TGTGCCATTCGGCAGGGCTACGAGCAGTACTTC. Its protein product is CAIRQGYEQYF.